This T cell receptor beta chain was identified in a study of blood T cell repertoires in COVID-19. Study summary: The United States, Italy and Spain provided the acute and convalescent COVID-19 samples.

V was trimmed by 3 bases and J by 5 bases, leaving 17 bases between them. The CDR3 loop spans 16 amino acids. Germline V lookup: CDR1 LGHDT, CDR2 YNNKEL (reference sequence). Original processing methods: For nucleated cells, counts were estimated from reference gene primer amplification. Clones were sequenced by immunoSEQ multiplex PCR, and TCRdb holds only the in-frame ones, with some missing. V and J calls and clone size are those listed in that table; D and trimming were worked out from the DNA. The sample records 150,000 to 200,000 clones, approximately 95% being singletons. The V gene is TRBV3-1 (or the pseudogene TRBV3-2), the J gene TRBJ1-5; a weak D match, TRBD1 (5 bases). The source of this sequence is an older woman with COVID-19, enrolled during active disease. The sequenced material came from peripheral blood. CDR3 loop: CASSQGRGRTDQPQHF. The CDR3 nucleotides read TGTGCCAGCAGCCAGGGGCGTGGACGAACAGATCAGCCCCAGCATTTT.